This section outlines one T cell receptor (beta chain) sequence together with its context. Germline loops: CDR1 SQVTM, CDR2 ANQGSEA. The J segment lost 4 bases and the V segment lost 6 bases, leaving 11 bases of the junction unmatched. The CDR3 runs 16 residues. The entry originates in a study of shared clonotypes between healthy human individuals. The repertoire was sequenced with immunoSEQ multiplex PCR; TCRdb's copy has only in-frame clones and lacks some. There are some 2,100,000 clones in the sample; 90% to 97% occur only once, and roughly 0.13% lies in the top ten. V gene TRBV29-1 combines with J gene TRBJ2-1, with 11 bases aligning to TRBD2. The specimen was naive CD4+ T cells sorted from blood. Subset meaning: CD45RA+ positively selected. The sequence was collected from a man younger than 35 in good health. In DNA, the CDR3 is TGCAGCGTCCCCGGGGTAGCGGGGGGGGGATACAATGAGCAGTTCTTC. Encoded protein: CSVPGVAGGGYNEQFF.